This entry is about one T cell receptor (beta chain). This entry belongs to a study of T cells after yellow fever vaccination. The CDR3 extends over 16 amino acids. Per the germline V gene, CDR1 is SGHTA and CDR2 is FQGNSA. V lost 6 bases and J lost 7; bases outside the gene matches: 11. Each CDR3 protein is one row after TCRdb ran MiXCR on the 5' RACE reads. Here the sample spans a few hundred thousand distinct CDR3 sequences, 8.5% to 10% being singletons. This chain connects TRBV7-2 to TRBJ2-3; TRBD2 matches at 12 bases. Sequencing was performed on CD4+ T cells sorted from PBMCs, taken 5 days after the yellow fever booster vaccination. This TCR derives from a man aged 18 to 30 who received the YFV17D yellow fever vaccine. The CDR3 DNA sequence: TGTGCCAGCAGTCTGGATTCTAGCGGGGGGGCGTATACGCAGTATTTT. Residues: CASSLDSSGGAYTQYF.